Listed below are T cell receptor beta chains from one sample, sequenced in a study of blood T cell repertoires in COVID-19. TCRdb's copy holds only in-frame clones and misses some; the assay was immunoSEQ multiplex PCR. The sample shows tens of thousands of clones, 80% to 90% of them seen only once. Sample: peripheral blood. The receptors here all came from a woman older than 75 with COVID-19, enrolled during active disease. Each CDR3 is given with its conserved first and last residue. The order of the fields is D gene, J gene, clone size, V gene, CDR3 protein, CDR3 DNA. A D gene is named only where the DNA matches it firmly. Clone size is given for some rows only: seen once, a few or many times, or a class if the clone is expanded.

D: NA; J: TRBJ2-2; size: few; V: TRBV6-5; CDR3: CASSYSKGRGTGELFF; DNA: TGTGCCAGCAGTTACTCGAAGGGGCGCGGCACCGGGGAGCTGTTTTTT
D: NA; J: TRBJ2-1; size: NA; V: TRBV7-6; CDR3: CASSLGSPGINEQFF; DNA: TGTGCCAGCAGCTTAGGGTCCCCCGGTATCAATGAGCAGTTCTTC
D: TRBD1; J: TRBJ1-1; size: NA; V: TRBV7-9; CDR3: CASSFEGAGTEAFF; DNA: TGTGCCAGCAGCTTTGAGGGGGCGGGCACTGAAGCTTTCTTT
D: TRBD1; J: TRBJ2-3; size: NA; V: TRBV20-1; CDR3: CSASRTGKADTQYF; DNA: TGCAGTGCTAGTCGGACAGGGAAGGCAGATACGCAGTATTTT
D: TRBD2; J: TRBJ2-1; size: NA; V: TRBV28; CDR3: CAGSQRGRDEQFF; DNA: TGTGCCGGATCCCAGCGGGGGCGCGATGAGCAGTTCTTC
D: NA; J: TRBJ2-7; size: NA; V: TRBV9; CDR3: CASSVPGTEQYF; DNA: TGTGCCAGCAGCGTCCCGGGAACCGAGCAGTACTTC
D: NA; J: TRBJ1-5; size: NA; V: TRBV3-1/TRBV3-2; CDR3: CASSPTSDSGNQPQHF; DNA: TGTGCCAGCAGCCCAACCTCCGACAGCGGCAATCAGCCCCAGCATTTT
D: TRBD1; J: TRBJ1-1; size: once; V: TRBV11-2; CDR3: CASSPGQGERNTEAFF; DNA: TGTGCCAGCAGCCCCGGACAGGGGGAGAGGAACACTGAAGCTTTCTTT
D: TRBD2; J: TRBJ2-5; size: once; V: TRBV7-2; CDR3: CASSFRGTSGGQETQYF; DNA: TGTGCCAGCAGCTTTCGTGGGACTAGCGGGGGACAAGAGACCCAGTACTTC
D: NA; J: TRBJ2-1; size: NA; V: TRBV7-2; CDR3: CASSLRVDTGQFF; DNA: TGTGCCAGCAGCTTAAGGGTGGACACGGGGCAGTTCTTC
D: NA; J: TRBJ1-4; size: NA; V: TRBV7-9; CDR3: CASKQGTNEKLFF; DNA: TGTGCCAGCAAACAGGGCACTAATGAAAAACTGTTTTTT
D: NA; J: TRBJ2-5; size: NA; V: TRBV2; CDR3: CASSVQLQETQYF; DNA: TGTGCCAGCAGTGTACAACTACAAGAGACCCAGTACTTC
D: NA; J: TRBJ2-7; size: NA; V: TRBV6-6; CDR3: CASSYQPVGGYEQYF; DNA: TGTGCCAGCAGTTATCAACCAGTCGGAGGCTACGAGCAGTACTTC
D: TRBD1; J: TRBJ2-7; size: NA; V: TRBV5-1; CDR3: CASSWGDRASSYEQYF; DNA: TGCGCCAGCAGCTGGGGGGACAGGGCCAGCTCCTACGAGCAGTACTTC
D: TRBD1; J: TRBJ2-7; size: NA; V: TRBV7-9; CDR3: CASSPLGRTGQPYEQYF; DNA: TGTGCCAGCAGCCCTCTGGGCCGAACGGGACAGCCCTACGAGCAGTACTTC
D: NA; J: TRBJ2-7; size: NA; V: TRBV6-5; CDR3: CASSQTGDSSYEQYF; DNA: TGTGCCAGCAGTCAAACGGGGGACAGTAGCTACGAGCAGTACTTC
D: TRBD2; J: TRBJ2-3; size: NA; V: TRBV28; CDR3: CASSLDLAGATDTQYF; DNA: TGTGCCAGCAGTTTAGATCTAGCGGGAGCCACAGATACGCAGTATTTT
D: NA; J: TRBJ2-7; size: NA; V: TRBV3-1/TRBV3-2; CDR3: CASSLRDSSYEQYF; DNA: TGTGCCAGCAGCCTCCGGGACTCCTCCTACGAGCAGTACTTC
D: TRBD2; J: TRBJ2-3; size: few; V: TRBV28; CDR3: CASIQSPGLAGVLPSTDTQYF; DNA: TGTGCCAGCATCCAAAGTCCGGGACTAGCGGGAGTACTCCCATCCACAGATACGCAGTATTTT
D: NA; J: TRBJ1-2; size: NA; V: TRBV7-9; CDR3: CASSHTETYGYTF; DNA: TGTGCCAGCAGTCACACAGAGACCTATGGCTACACCTTC
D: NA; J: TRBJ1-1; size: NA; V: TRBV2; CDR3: CASSGLGGKDTEAFF; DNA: TGTGCCAGCAGTGGCCTGGGGGGGAAGGACACTGAAGCTTTCTTT
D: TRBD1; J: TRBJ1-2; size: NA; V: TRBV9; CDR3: CASRGTGLSGYTF; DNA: TGTGCCAGCAGAGGGACAGGGCTCTCTGGCTACACCTTC
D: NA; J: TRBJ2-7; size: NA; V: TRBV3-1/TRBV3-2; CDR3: CASSQGTASYEQYF; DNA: TGTGCCAGCAGCCAAGGGACAGCCTCCTACGAGCAGTACTTC
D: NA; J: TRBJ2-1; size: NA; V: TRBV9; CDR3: CASSVVGSSYNEQFF; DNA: TGTGCCAGCAGCGTAGTCGGGAGCTCCTACAATGAGCAGTTCTTC
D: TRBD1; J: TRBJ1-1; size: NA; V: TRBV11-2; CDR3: CASASDRVDTEAFF; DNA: TGTGCCAGCGCCTCAGACAGGGTGGACACTGAAGCTTTCTTT
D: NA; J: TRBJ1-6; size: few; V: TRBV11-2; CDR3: CASSRNSPLHF; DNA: TGTGCCAGCAGCCGTAATTCACCCCTCCACTTT
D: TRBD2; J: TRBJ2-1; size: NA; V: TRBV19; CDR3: CATHPRAGGRNNEQFF; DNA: TGTGCCACTCACCCGAGGGCGGGGGGCCGCAACAATGAGCAGTTCTTC
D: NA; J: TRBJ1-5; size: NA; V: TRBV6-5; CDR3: CASRHTSNQPQHF; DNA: TGTGCCAGCAGGCACACTAGCAATCAGCCCCAGCATTTT
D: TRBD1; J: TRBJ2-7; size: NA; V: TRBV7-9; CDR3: CASSPSFRDSSYEQYF; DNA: TGTGCCAGCAGCCCGAGTTTTCGGGACAGCTCCTACGAGCAGTACTTC
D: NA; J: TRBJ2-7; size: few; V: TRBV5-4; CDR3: CASSLNQGSEQYF; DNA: TGTGCCAGCAGCTTGAACCAGGGTTCCGAGCAGTACTTC
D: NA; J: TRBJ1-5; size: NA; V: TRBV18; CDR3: CASSPGAADQPQHF; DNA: TGTGCCAGCTCACCTGGTGCGGCCGATCAGCCCCAGCATTTT
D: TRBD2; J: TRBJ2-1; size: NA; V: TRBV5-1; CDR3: CASSLTSGRYNEQFF; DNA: TGCGCCAGCAGCTTGACTAGCGGTAGATACAATGAGCAGTTCTTC
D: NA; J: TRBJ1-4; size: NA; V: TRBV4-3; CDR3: CASSQPYRGGLFF; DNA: TGCGCCAGCAGCCAGCCGTATCGCGGGGGACTGTTTTTT
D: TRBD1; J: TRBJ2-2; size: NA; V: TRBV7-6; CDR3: CASSRTGLNTGELFF; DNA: TGTGCCAGCAGCCGGACAGGGTTGAACACCGGGGAGCTGTTTTTT
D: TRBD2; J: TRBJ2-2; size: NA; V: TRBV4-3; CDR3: CASSQLPGLAPGGLFF; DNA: TGCGCCAGCAGCCAGCTACCGGGACTAGCGCCGGGAGGGCTGTTTTTT
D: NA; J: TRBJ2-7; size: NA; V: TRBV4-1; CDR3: CASSQGSSYEQYF; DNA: TGCGCCAGCAGCCAAGGGAGCTCCTACGAGCAGTACTTC
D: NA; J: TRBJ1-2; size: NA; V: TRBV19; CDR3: CASTPQGGVYGYTF; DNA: TGTGCCAGTACCCCCCAAGGGGGTGTCTATGGCTACACCTTC
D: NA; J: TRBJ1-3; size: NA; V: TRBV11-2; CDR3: CASAGTLGNTIYF; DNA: TGTGCCAGCGCCGGGACACTTGGAAACACCATATATTTT
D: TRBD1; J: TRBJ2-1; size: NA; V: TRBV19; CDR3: CASSMETGGGSNEQFF; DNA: TGTGCCAGTAGTATGGAGACAGGGGGTGGAAGCAATGAGCAGTTCTTC
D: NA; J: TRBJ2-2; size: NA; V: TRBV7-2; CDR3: CASSRDNTGELFF; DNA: TGTGCCAGCAGCCGCGATAACACCGGGGAGCTGTTTTTT
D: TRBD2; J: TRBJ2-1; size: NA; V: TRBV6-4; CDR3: CASSDSGGGAWDEQFF; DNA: TGTGCCAGCAGTGACTCAGGCGGGGGGGCGTGGGATGAGCAGTTCTTC
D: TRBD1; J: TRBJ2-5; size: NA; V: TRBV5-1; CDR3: CASSSVPGQGPGETQYF; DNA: TGCGCCAGCAGCTCGGTCCCGGGACAGGGGCCGGGGGAGACCCAGTACTTC
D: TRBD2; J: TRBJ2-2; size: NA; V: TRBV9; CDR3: CASSPRSGLAGAPNTGELFF; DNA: TGTGCCAGCAGCCCTAGATCGGGACTAGCGGGGGCCCCAAACACCGGGGAGCTGTTTTTT
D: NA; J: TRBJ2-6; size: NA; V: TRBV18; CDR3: CASSPPRFSGANVLTF; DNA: TGTGCCAGCTCACCACCCAGGTTCTCTGGGGCCAACGTCCTGACTTTC
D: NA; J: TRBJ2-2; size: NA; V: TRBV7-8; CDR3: CASSFRPSPNTGELFF; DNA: TGTGCCAGCAGCTTCCGGCCTAGCCCAAACACCGGGGAGCTGTTTTTT
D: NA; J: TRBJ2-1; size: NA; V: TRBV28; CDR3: CASSSTQIGPSSYNEQFF; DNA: TGTGCCAGCAGTTCAACCCAAATTGGCCCAAGCTCCTACAATGAGCAGTTCTTC
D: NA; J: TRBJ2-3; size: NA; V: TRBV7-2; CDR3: CASSSQGQRTDTQYF; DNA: TGTGCCAGCAGCTCTCAGGGGCAAAGGACAGATACGCAGTATTTT
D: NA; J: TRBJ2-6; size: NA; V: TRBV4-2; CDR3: CASSQATGANVLTF; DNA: TGTGCCAGCAGCCAAGCAACTGGGGCCAACGTCCTGACTTTC
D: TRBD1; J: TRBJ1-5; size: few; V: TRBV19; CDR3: CASSTDRANQPQHF; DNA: TGTGCCAGTAGTACGGACAGGGCCAATCAGCCCCAGCATTTT
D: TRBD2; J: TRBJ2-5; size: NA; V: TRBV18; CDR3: CASSPQTSGETQYF; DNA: TGTGCCAGCTCACCACAAACTAGCGGAGAGACCCAGTACTTC
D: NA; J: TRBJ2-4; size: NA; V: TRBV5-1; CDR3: CASSLAGAKNIQYF; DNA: TGCGCCAGCAGCTTGGCCGGGGCCAAAAACATTCAGTACTTC
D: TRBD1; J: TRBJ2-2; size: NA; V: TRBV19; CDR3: CARGQGADTGELFF; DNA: TGTGCCAGAGGACAGGGGGCCGACACCGGGGAGCTGTTTTTT
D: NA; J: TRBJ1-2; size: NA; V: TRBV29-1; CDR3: CSVEGGKSNYGYTF; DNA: TGCAGCGTTGAGGGGGGGAAGAGCAACTATGGCTACACCTTC
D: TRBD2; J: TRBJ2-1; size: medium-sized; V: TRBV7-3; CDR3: CASSTSGNEQFF; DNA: TGTGCCAGCAGTACTAGCGGGAATGAGCAGTTCTTC
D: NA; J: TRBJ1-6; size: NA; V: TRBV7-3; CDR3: CASSSLVSYNSPLHF; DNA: TGTGCCAGCAGCTCCCTTGTCTCCTATAATTCACCCCTCCACTTT
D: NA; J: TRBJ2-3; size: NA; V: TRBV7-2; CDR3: CASSLDSQGTDTQYF; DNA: TGTGCCAGCAGCTTAGATAGCCAAGGCACAGATACGCAGTATTTT
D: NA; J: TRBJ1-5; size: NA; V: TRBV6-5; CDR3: CASRRGGPSNQPQHF; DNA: TGTGCCAGCAGGAGGGGGGGGCCCAGCAATCAGCCCCAGCATTTT
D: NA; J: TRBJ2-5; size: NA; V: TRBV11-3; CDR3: CASSLSLQETQYF; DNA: TGTGCCAGCAGCCTATCACTCCAAGAGACCCAGTACTTC
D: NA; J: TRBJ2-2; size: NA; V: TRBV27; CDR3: CASSLSPGFTGELFF; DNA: TGTGCCAGCAGTTTGAGTCCCGGGTTCACCGGGGAGCTGTTTTTT
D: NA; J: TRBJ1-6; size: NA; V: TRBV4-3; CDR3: CASSQSGVAYLRSPLHF; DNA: TGCGCCAGCAGCCAATCGGGGGTGGCCTATCTTCGCTCACCCCTCCACTTT